These T cell receptor beta chains were read from a single sample in a study of Graves' ophthalmopathy and Graves' hyperthyroidism. In TCRdb, the multiplex PCR reads were re-called with MiXCR into one record per CDR3 protein. The repertoire holds about 210,000 distinct CDR3 sequences, with approximately 28% as singletons. Sequenced material: peripheral blood. Every receptor here comes from a man in his fifties or sixties with Graves' ophthalmopathy. Each CDR3 is given with its conserved first and last residue. D genes are given only for firm matches. Only part of the rows carry a size: once, few, many, or a class if the clone is expanded.

D gene: TRBD1
J gene: TRBJ1-5
clone size: many
V gene: TRBV28
CDR3 protein: CASSPIDRGGAQPQHF
CDR3 DNA: TGTGCCAGCAGTCCAATCGACAGGGGCGGTGCTCAGCCCCAGCATTTT

D gene: NA
J gene: TRBJ2-7
clone size: NA
V gene: TRBV28
CDR3 protein: CASSEDKPPEQYF
CDR3 DNA: TGTGCCAGCAGTGAGGATAAGCCCCCCGAGCAGTACTTC

D gene: TRBD1
J gene: TRBJ2-5
clone size: many
V gene: TRBV20-1
CDR3 protein: CSYLPGTAYQETQYF
CDR3 DNA: TGCAGTTATTTACCCGGGACAGCTTACCAAGAGACCCAGTACTTC

D gene: NA
J gene: TRBJ2-1
clone size: many
V gene: TRBV12-3/TRBV12-4
CDR3 protein: CASSSLGQNNEQFF
CDR3 DNA: TGTGCCAGCAGTTCCCTCGGACAGAACAATGAGCAGTTCTTC

D gene: NA
J gene: TRBJ1-3
clone size: NA
V gene: TRBV11-1
CDR3 protein: CASSLGAGSPGGNTIYF
CDR3 DNA: TGTGCCAGCAGCTTAGGGGCTGGCAGTCCAGGGGGAAACACCATATATTTT

D gene: TRBD1
J gene: TRBJ2-2
clone size: NA
V gene: TRBV27
CDR3 protein: CASSFLRDSTNTGELFF
CDR3 DNA: TGTGCCAGCAGTTTTCTTAGGGACAGCACGAACACCGGGGAGCTGTTTTTT

D gene: TRBD1
J gene: TRBJ2-7
clone size: many
V gene: TRBV13
CDR3 protein: CASSVRDRSYEQYF
CDR3 DNA: TGTGCCAGCAGCGTCCGGGACAGGTCCTACGAGCAGTACTTC

D gene: TRBD1
J gene: TRBJ1-1
clone size: many
V gene: TRBV10-3
CDR3 protein: CAISDRQGSSTEAFF
CDR3 DNA: TGTGCCATCAGTGATCGACAGGGTTCGAGCACTGAAGCTTTCTTT

D gene: TRBD1
J gene: TRBJ1-2
clone size: NA
V gene: TRBV29-1
CDR3 protein: CSVEDLGGSYGYTF
CDR3 DNA: TGCAGCGTTGAAGATTTAGGGGGCAGCTATGGCTACACCTTC

D gene: TRBD2
J gene: TRBJ2-3
clone size: NA
V gene: TRBV2
CDR3 protein: CASREAGRSDTQYF
CDR3 DNA: TGTGCCAGCAGGGAAGCGGGGCGGTCAGATACGCAGTATTTT

D gene: TRBD1
J gene: TRBJ2-7
clone size: NA
V gene: TRBV6-1
CDR3 protein: CASSRDRGSHEQYF
CDR3 DNA: TGTGCCAGCAGCCGTGACAGGGGGTCCCACGAGCAGTACTTC

D gene: NA
J gene: TRBJ2-5
clone size: NA
V gene: TRBV6-1
CDR3 protein: CASSPGHGTPGGTQYF
CDR3 DNA: TGTGCCAGCAGCCCGGGACACGGGACTCCCGGGGGGACCCAGTACTTC

D gene: NA
J gene: TRBJ2-7
clone size: many
V gene: TRBV4-1
CDR3 protein: CASSQGQARSYEQYF
CDR3 DNA: TGCGCCAGCAGCCAAGGACAGGCTCGCTCCTACGAGCAGTACTTC